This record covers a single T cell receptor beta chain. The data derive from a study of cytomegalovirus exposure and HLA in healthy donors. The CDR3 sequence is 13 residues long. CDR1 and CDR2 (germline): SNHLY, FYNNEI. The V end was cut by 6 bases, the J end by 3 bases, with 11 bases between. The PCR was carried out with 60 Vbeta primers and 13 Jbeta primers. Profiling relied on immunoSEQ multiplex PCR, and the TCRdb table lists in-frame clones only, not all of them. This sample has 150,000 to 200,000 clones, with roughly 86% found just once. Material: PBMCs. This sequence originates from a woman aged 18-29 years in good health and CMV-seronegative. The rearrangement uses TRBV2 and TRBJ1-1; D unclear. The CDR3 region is CASSLDGDTEAFF. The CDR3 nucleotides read TGTGCCAGCAGCCTTGACGGGGACACTGAAGCTTTCTTT.